This T cell receptor beta chain was recorded in a study of regulatory T cells in long-lasting Graves disease (dated by TCRdb to the early 2020s). For context, the study as a whole: Newly diagnosed Graves' disease patients had taken antithyroid drugs for less than 3 months. TCR sequencing covered around 13 persistent and some 20 newly diagnosed Graves' disease patients, around 35 samples in total. The study took place in China and was registered as a clinical trial. Patients with persistent Graves' disease were compared with patients with newly diagnosed Graves' disease using TCR sequencing and RNA sequencing of peripheral blood. Beyond this particular receptor, the publication reports: Preferential use of TRBV28, TRBJ1-2 and TRBJ2-5 was observed in persistent disease, whereas TRBV20-1 and TRBJ2-1 were favored in newly diagnosed disease. A larger number of public clonotypes was shared among persistent patients (about 2,700) than among newly diagnosed patients (around 870). The small sample size was acknowledged by the authors as a limitation that may reduce accuracy. Lower TCR Shannon entropy and fewer highly expanded clones were observed in persistent Graves' disease patients than in newly diagnosed patients, which suggested clonal expansion. Only peripheral blood was studied, because thyroid tissue, the primary lesion, was inaccessible. Sequencing and analysis were restricted to the TCR beta chain.

The time point label, read with the paper, signifies: newly diagnosed GD, antithyroid drugs for less than 3 months. For both TCR sequencing and RNA sequencing, RNA was extracted from PBMCs in TRIzol. Graves' disease was diagnosed according to American Thyroid Association guidelines. Patients were recruited from an endocrinology department in Xi'an, China. Each patient gave approximately 8.8 milliliters of peripheral blood, collected in an EDTA anticoagulant tube. Ficoll Paque Plus density gradient separation was used to isolate PBMCs, and no further T cell sorting was done. RNA quality was checked with an Agilent 2100 Bioanalyzer and agarose gel, and concentration with a NanoDrop 2000. Concerning this clonotype itself: Its antigen has not been determined. The sample holds no much larger clone one base away, and base qualities are not on file.

The CDR3, from cysteine to phenylalanine, totals 15 residues. Just the 45-base CDR3 DNA is kept, in frame starting at base 1. In the germline V gene (reference sequence), CDR1 corresponds to SEHNR and CDR2 to FQNEAQ. V lost 5 bases and J lost 2 bases; the stretch between them is 15 bases long. The receptor library was made with multiplex PCR. The sequencing machine was an Illumina HiSeq 4000. To build TCR beta libraries, CDR3 regions were amplified by Arm-PCR using iRepertoire HTBI primers. PCR products were gel purified before sequencing. The authors' pipeline ran thus. Across samples, around 62 TRBV and roughly 15 TRBJ segments were identified and used for gene usage analysis of CDR3 amino acid clonotypes. COPE and FqMerger were used to merge filtered high-quality paired reads into contigs. BLAST was used to align contigs to IMGT TRBV, TRBD and TRBJ reference genes, and CDR3 was defined according to IMGT. Any clonotype with a frequency above 0.1% was counted as a highly expanded clone. Shannon entropy served as the measure of repertoire diversity, while the Gini coefficient captured V-J evenness. A clonotype found in more than one individual was treated as public. Through fastp at Q25 and MiXCR, TCRdb rebuilt clones from the public reads, retaining in-frame beta chains. When rows share a CDR3 protein, they turn into one entry using the most common DNA and genes. The V and J calls reflect TCRdb's pipeline rather than the authors' work. The sample records approximately 360,000 distinct CDR3 sequences, roughly 12% of which are singletons. 18% of the sample is held by the ten biggest clonotypes.

These data also formed part of another study, on T cells in Graves' hyperthyroidism and ophthalmopathy. From the second report: Graves' hyperthyroidism was defined as stable when no progression to ophthalmopathy occurred over 18 months of follow-up. Hyperthyroidism patients were aged 18 to 65 years and newly diagnosed, with disease duration of less than 2 months. Any patient with an uncontrolled infection, another autoimmune disease, pregnancy or lactation was excluded. Clinical symptoms, serum thyroxine and TRAb, thyroid ultrasound, and orbital computed tomography formed the basis for the diagnoses. A first-round RT-PCR of the TCR CDR3 used the HTBI primer set with the Qiagen OneStep RT-PCR kit. Most expanded thyroid clonotypes (frequency above 0.001) were also found in blood, which suggests that blood repertoires may mirror thyroid immune responses. In cross-validation, a model built on a 13 V-J signature told ophthalmopathy apart from stable hyperthyroidism with 85% to 90% sensitivity and approximately 84% specificity, and in testing the same model reached 80%/75%. In validation, the model predicted progression to ophthalmopathy with just under 71% sensitivity and around 72% specificity, a median of about 6.7 months before onset. To identify distinguishing TCR V-J signatures, a discovery cohort of 90 to 100 patients was used, comprising 43 with Graves' ophthalmopathy and 57 with stable Graves' hyperthyroidism. Whether ophthalmopathy could be predicted prospectively was tested in an independent validation cohort made up of under 20 hyperthyroidism patients plus 17 patients who later progressed to ophthalmopathy. The 75 to 100 discovery patients were randomly split 7:3 into training and test sets. In addition, the study compared T-cell repertoires in thyroid tissue and in blood from five or six Graves' hyperthyroidism patients. Following sampling, methimazole starting at 30 mg daily was given to hyperthyroidism patients, and high-dose intravenous methylprednisolone was given to ophthalmopathy patients. A second multiplex PCR round built the libraries, followed by size selection and purification. The libraries were sequenced on an Illumina HiSeq2000 using paired-end 100 bp reads. SOAPnuke was used to process the raw data, with reads discarded if the reads contained adapters or uncalled bases, had a mean Phred below 15, or lacked an exact constant-primer or identifier match. High-quality paired reads were merged using COPE v1.2.5, and each unique nucleotide sequence was defined as a clonotype. MiTCR v1.1 was used to align clonotypes to the IMGT TRBV, TRBD and TRBJ reference segments. The analysis was restricted to V-J combinations with a frequency above 0.0001, which together covered just over 98% of the repertoires. The TCS score was defined as F50 (clonal expansion) divided by E x V (chaos), with BLOSUM62-based TCRdist calculated between CDR3 peptides within each V-J. Welch's t-statistics and random forest reduced fewer than 550 V-J features to around 14, which were used in a naive Bayes classifier (R e1071). No statistical method was used to set the sample size in advance, and investigators knew the group allocation. According to the paper, TCR Vbeta CDR3 sequencing was carried out on about 140 peripheral blood samples, which came from 40 to 45 ophthalmopathy, about 75 hyperthyroidism and some 17 progressor patients.

Sequenced material: peripheral blood mononuclear cells (PBMCs), taken at new diagnosis, from a patient treated with antithyroid drugs. This TCR was sampled from a woman aged 18-29 years with Graves disease. Donor details come from another sample of the same person, matched by shared clones. The chain was built from TRBV7-9 and TRBJ2-5; the D gene is possibly TRBD1 or TRBD2, each agreeing over 5 bases. The DNA sequence reads TGTGCCAGCAGCCCGGGGCAGGTCCCACAAGAGACCCAGTACTTC. Protein translation: CASSPGQVPQETQYF.